This TCR beta chain was identified in a study of cytomegalovirus exposure and HLA in healthy donors. Study background: A subsequent analysis reported that the roughly 120 validation repertoires were produced on the same platform that had also been used for the roughly 710 first-cohort repertoires.

Of note for this clone: Its antigen is as yet unknown.

Study findings and constraints: Using the classifier, cytomegalovirus status was reportedly diagnosed with high specificity and sensitivity. First-cohort TCR clusters were later found to tend to co-occur in the 120 or so validation repertoires.

Separate from the approximately 670-subject first cohort was the approximately 120-subject validation cohort, to which the donors belonged. Assay: immunoSEQ multiplex PCR; the TCRdb copy retains only in-frame clones and omits some. Among 100,000 to 150,000 clones listed, around 92% were seen once. The CDR3 length is 13 residues. V was pared by 2 bases and J by 6 bases, with 10 bases between. CDR1 and CDR2 from the germline V gene are SGHVS and FQNEAQ. This chain links TRBV7-8 with TRBJ1-1, with D unresolved. The clonotype comes from a man aged 30-40 years in good health and CMV-seronegative. The material sequenced was PBMCs. The CDR3, as DNA: TGTGCCAGCAGCTTAAGAGGGTTATCTGAAGCTTTCTTT. Translated, it gives CASSLRGLSEAFF.